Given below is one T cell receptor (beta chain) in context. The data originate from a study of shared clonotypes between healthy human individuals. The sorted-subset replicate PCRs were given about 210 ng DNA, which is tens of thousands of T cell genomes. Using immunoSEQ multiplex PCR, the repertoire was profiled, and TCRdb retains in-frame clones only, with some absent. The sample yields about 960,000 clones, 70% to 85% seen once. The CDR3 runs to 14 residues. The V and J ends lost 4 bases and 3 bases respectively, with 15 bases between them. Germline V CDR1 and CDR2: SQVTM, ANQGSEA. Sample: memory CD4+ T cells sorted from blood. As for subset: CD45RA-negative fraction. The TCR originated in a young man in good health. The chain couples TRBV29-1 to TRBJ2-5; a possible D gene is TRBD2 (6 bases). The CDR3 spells CSVVERTKEETQYF. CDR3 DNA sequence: TGCAGCGTTGTCGAACGGACTAAGGAAGAGACCCAGTACTTC.